This is a list of T cell receptor beta chains from one sample in a study of vaccination effects on CD4 cells after COVID-19. Their recognized antigens are unknown. Clones were read by immunoSEQ multiplex PCR, and TCRdb kept only the in-frame ones, dropping some. The repertoire holds about 41,000 clones, with 65% to 80% as singletons. The source was CD4+ T cells from PBMCs cultured with HCoV-NL63 spike peptides, collected before COVID-19 vaccination. All receptors come from a human donor who received a COVID-19 vaccine. Both conserved end residues are part of each CDR3. D genes are given only for firm matches. Some rows mark clone size as missing; the rest say once, few, many or name a class of expanded clone.

>TRBJ1-6|TRBV9|TRBD1|few
CASSVKQGAESPLHF
TGTGCCAGCAGCGTGAAACAGGGGGCAGAGTCACCCCTCCACTTT
>TRBJ1-2|TRBV9|-|-
CASSVSGTPDYGYTF
TGTGCCAGCAGCGTATCCGGGACACCTGATTATGGCTACACCTTC
>TRBJ1-2|TRBV6-1|-|once
CASSELVYGYTF
TGTGCCAGCAGTGAATTGGTTTATGGCTACACCTTC
>TRBJ2-6|TRBV25-1|-|-
CASSESYNSGANVLTF
TGTGCCAGCAGTGAGTCCTACAACTCTGGGGCCAACGTCCTGACTTTC
>TRBJ2-3|TRBV5-1|-|-
CASSVGSDTQYF
TGCGCCAGCAGCGTAGGATCGGATACGCAGTATTTT
>TRBJ2-5|TRBV11-2|-|-
CASSLQRAATETQYF
TGTGCCAGCAGCTTACAGCGGGCAGCTACGGAGACCCAGTACTTC
>TRBJ1-1|TRBV19|-|-
CASLAGTKNTEAFF
TGTGCCAGTCTTGCCGGGACAAAGAACACTGAAGCTTTCTTT
>TRBJ2-2|TRBV3-1/TRBV3-2|-|-
CASSQLQGGTGELFF
TGTGCCAGCAGCCAGTTACAGGGAGGCACCGGGGAGCTGTTTTTT
>TRBJ2-4|TRBV5-1|-|-
CASSTFGDTKNIQYF
TGCGCCAGCAGTACATTTGGGGACACGAAAAACATTCAGTACTTC
>TRBJ1-1|TRBV14|-|-
CASSPDVNTEAFF
TGTGCCAGCAGCCCAGACGTGAACACTGAAGCTTTCTTT
>TRBJ2-3|TRBV24-1|-|once
CAAGTSTDTQYF
TGTGCCGCCGGGACAAGCACAGATACGCAGTATTTT
>TRBJ1-1|TRBV6-1|TRBD1|-
CASSDRTGAKYAAFF
TGTGCCAGCAGTGACAGGACAGGGGCGAAGTATGCAGCTTTCTTT
>TRBJ1-1|TRBV9|TRBD1|once
CASSVGQGHTEAFF
TGTGCCAGCAGCGTGGGACAGGGCCACACTGAAGCTTTCTTT
>TRBJ1-1|TRBV18|-|-
CASSQRGYTEAFF
TGTGCCAGCTCACAGAGGGGATACACTGAAGCTTTCTTT
>TRBJ2-2|TRBV19|-|-
CASSIGPNTGELFF
TGTGCCAGTAGTATAGGGCCGAACACCGGGGAGCTGTTTTTT
>TRBJ1-1|TRBV5-1|TRBD1|-
CASSFGDRGVTEAFF
TGCGCCAGCAGCTTTGGAGACAGGGGAGTCACTGAAGCTTTCTTT
>TRBJ2-1|TRBV2|-|-
CASSELNPSWAYNEQFF
TGTGCCAGCAGTGAACTGAACCCCTCGTGGGCTTACAATGAGCAGTTCTTC
>TRBJ1-1|TRBV10-3|-|-
CAITAGSMNTEAFF
TGTGCCATCACCGCAGGCAGCATGAACACTGAAGCTTTCTTT
>TRBJ2-1|TRBV10-3|-|once
CATISEYTSYNEQFF
TGTGCCACCATTTCAGAATACACCTCCTACAATGAGCAGTTCTTC
>TRBJ2-3|TRBV5-4|TRBD2|-
CASSLGAAGGEDTQYF
TGTGCCAGCAGCTTGGGGGCAGCGGGGGGGGAAGATACGCAGTATTTT
>TRBJ1-3|TRBV10-3|-|-
CAIRTGSGNTIYF
TGTGCCATCAGAACAGGGAGTGGAAACACCATATATTTT
>TRBJ1-1|TRBV6-1|-|-
CASSELAAVGAFF
TGTGCCAGCAGTGAACTTGCAGCGGTGGGGGCTTTCTTT
>TRBJ1-1|TRBV20-1|TRBD1|-
CSANDRGRVEAFF
TGCAGTGCTAATGACAGGGGGCGCGTTGAAGCTTTCTTT
>TRBJ1-4|TRBV7-9|TRBD1|-
CASSLGQGNEKLFF
TGTGCCAGCAGCTTAGGACAGGGGAATGAAAAACTGTTTTTT